The T cell receptor (beta chain) under discussion was sequenced for a study of blood T cells in healthy people across ages (dated by TCRdb to about 2015). Concerning the study at large: In model experiments, template switching captured roughly one uniquely barcoded TCR beta cDNA molecule for every two T cells. Age-related changes in TCR beta repertoire diversity were measured in the study by deep sequencing normalized with unique cDNA molecular identifiers. The donors were divided into four age groups: young (average about 16 years), middle-aged (roughly 40), aged (approximately 62) and long-lived (about 84). To avoid experimental bias, donors of different ages were spread randomly across the sequencing lanes. For two donors (one aged 18 to 29 and one aged 80 or older), the study analyzed two additional independent replicas of 1 million unique cDNA reads from the same blood draw. Paper-wide results and their limitations: Because the CMV infection status of the donors was unknown, age-related changes in expanded clonotypes may potentially have been confounded. As age increased, observed TCR beta diversity per million T cells dropped in a roughly linear way, and a significant reduction was already evident by age approximately 40. Conclusive comparison of naive and antigen-experienced compartments was prevented by the profiling of bulk unsorted PBMCs. Compared with the aged group, more naive CD4+ T cells, fewer expanded clones and increased TCR diversity were shown by the long-lived group, suggesting age selection. Estimates of total diversity from one million sequenced T cells were regarded as lower bounds and underestimates. Observed TCR beta diversity correlated strongly with the percentage of naive T cells measured by flow cytometry.

The approximately 39 donors, aged about 6 to 95 years, were systemically healthy Caucasian individuals from Russia. About 10 milliliters of peripheral blood were collected from each donor into EDTA-treated Vacutainer tubes. Ficoll-Paque density-gradient centrifugation was used to isolate PBMCs, with at least 6.5 million per sample. Total RNA, at least 6 micrograms per sample, was extracted from PBMCs with Trizol reagent. For every donor, an aliquot of PBMCs went through flow cytometry to measure the percentages of naive CD45RAhigh/CD27high T cells. As encoded in the germline V gene (reference sequence), CDR1 is DFQATT while CDR2 is SNEGSKA. From the cysteine up to the phenylalanine, the CDR3 has a length of 13 residues. Only the CDR3 part of the read is kept: 39 bases, read in frame from the first base. The junction shows trimming of 5 bases on V and 5 bases on J, plus 15 bases between the germline ends.

Library preparation was by 5' RACE. This sample was sequenced with an Illumina HiSeq 2500. A second PCR of about 6 to 12 cycles was run with a J-beta primer mix and a sample-barcoded 5' primer. Each TCR beta cDNA molecule received a unique molecular identifier from a template-switch 5' adaptor carrying 12 random nucleotides. Each sample yielded at least 2.5 million CDR3-containing paired-end reads. All of the RNA was converted into first-strand cDNA using the Mint cDNA synthesis kit, with a TRBC-specific oligonucleotide serving as the primer. Following uracil-DNA glycosylase treatment, a first 18-cycle PCR with universal primers M1SS and BC2_uni_R was performed on all cDNA. Regarding the original processing steps: For normalization, 1 million high-quality reads were randomly selected from each sample, with every read carrying a distinct molecular identifier. Reads with shared molecular identifiers were discarded instead of being binned into consensus sequences. MiTCR, set to a Q25 quality threshold and the strictest error-elimination algorithm, was used for CDR3 identification, clonotype clustering and error correction. Lower-bound total TCR beta diversity was estimated with a nonparametric unseen species model using Euler transformation. The raw public reads went through TCRdb reprocessing: fastp at Q25, MiXCR clone calling, in-frame beta chains kept. Rows are combined by CDR3 protein, so each entry shows the most common genes and DNA. V and J calls and clone size were set by TCRdb, not the authors. The sample data list approximately 790,000 distinct CDR3 sequences, and roughly 60% of these were observed just once. Around 30% of the sample comes from the top ten.

A remark on this clonotype: Its antigen has not been determined. Per-nucleotide qualities are absent, and no much larger clonotype sits a single base away.

Recombination connected TRBV20-1 to TRBJ2-5, with the D gene possibly TRBD1 or TRBD2, each one fitting 6 bases. Sequencing used blood. The TCR originated in a man younger than 45 in good health. The nucleotide sequence is TGCAGTGCTCTGGGGGCTGGGGGGGAGACCCAGTACTTC. Translated, it reads CSALGAGGETQYF.